This TCR beta chain originates from a study of quantifying T cell responses using KT2 cells. Study as a whole: RNA was reverse transcribed with TCR alpha and beta constant-region primers. The study's findings and limits: Input KT2 cell number predicted KT2 alpha and beta sequence counts linearly over several orders of magnitude.

V lost 0 bases, J lost 3 bases, and 1 base lay in between. CDR3 length: 12 residues. Germline assignment: CDR1 SGHDN and CDR2 FVKESK. A single-stranded UMI oligo with SP2 sequence was ligated to cDNA 3' ends. First-round PCR used roughly 4 cycles and beta primers RC1.1 and RC1.2 covering TRBC1 and TRBC2. TCRdb re-analysed the UMI-ligation and nested PCR reads in MiXCR, keeping a single row per CDR3 protein. This table has about 53,000 distinct CDR3 sequences, around 12% appearing once. A remark on this clonotype: Its antigen remains unknown.

The J gene is TRBJ2-3, the V gene TRBV14; D gene ambiguous. Sequenced: PBMCs spiked with cells of the T cell clone KT2. This TCR came from a human donor. CDR3 coding DNA: TGTGCCAGCAGCCAAGATACAGATACGCAGTATTTT. It translates to CASSQDTDTQYF.